The 13 T cell receptor beta chains below all came from one sample that was sequenced in a study of blood T cells in healthy people across ages. Through a sample-barcoded 5' primer and a J-beta primer mix, a second PCR was run for about 6 to 11 cycles. TCRdb used MiXCR to reprocess the 5' RACE reads, holding one entry per CDR3 protein. The table includes over 600,000 distinct CDR3 sequences, 40% to 45% detected once. Material for sequencing was blood. Receptors originate from an elderly man in good health.

The chain carries TRBV6-2 or TRBV6-3 and TRBJ2-3, with TRBD2 matching 7 bases. With V trimmed by 0 bases and J by 1 base, 16 bases remained unmatched. The germline gives CDR1 MNHEY, CDR2 SVGEGT. This CDR3 is built from 20 residues. This CDR3 reads CASSYSREGGSVGRTDTQYF. For the CDR3, the DNA is TGTGCCAGCAGTTACTCGAGGGAGGGAGGGTCCGTCGGCCGCACAGATACGCAGTATTTT.

V usage is TRBV28 and J usage is TRBJ2-4, with D perhaps TRBD2 (6 bases). Trimming took off 5 bases at V and 0 bases at J, with 11 bases between the two ends. Germline assignment: CDR1 MDHEN and CDR2 SYDVKM. The CDR3 spans 15 residues. The CDR3 coding sequence is TGTGCCAGCAGTCCTAGCGTGGTAGCCAAAAACATTCAGTACTTC. The encoded protein is CASSPSVVAKNIQYF.

The chain carries TRBV5-8 and TRBJ2-5; D tentatively reads TRBD1 or TRBD2 (5 bases each). The CDR3 length is 15 residues. Germline V CDR1 and CDR2: SGHTS, YDEGEE. V was shortened by 3 bases and J by 1 base, with 13 bases between the two germline ends. CDR3 coding DNA: TGTGCCAGCAGCTCGATGGGACCAACCCAAGAGACCCAGTACTTC. It encodes CASSSMGPTQETQYF.

V and J are TRBV18 and TRBJ1-6, with no clear D. Trimming took off 1 base at V and 8 bases at J, with 6 bases between the two ends. This CDR3 spans 13 amino acids. CDR1 KGHSH and CDR2 LQKENI come from the germline V gene. CDR3 nucleotides: TGTGCCAGCTCACCACGTAGGGATTCACCCCTCCACTTT. Translation: CASSPRRDSPLHF.

A few counts support this clonotype. This chain joins TRBV5-1 and TRBJ1-1; tentatively, D is TRBD1 (5 bases). In germline, CDR1 is SGHRS, CDR2 YFSETQ. CDR3 length: 11 residues. Trimming took off 5 bases at V and 7 bases at J, with 9 bases between the two ends. In DNA, the CDR3 is TGCGCCAGCAGTCGTGACAGTGAAGCTTTCTTT. It is translated as CASSRDSEAFF.

CDR3 sequence reads: CASSPGRGNSPLHF. CDR3 coding DNA: TGTGCCAGCAGCCCGGGACGGGGTAATTCACCCCTCCACTTT. This chain uses TRBV7-6 with TRBJ1-6; D may be TRBD1 (5 bases). CDR3 length equals 14 residues. Germline V gene sequence: CDR1 SGHVS, CDR2 FNYEAQ. Trimming removed 5 bases from V and 6 bases from J, with 11 bases in between.

Only a few counts were recorded for this clonotype. The chain links TRBV9 to TRBJ2-7, with D hard to call. The germline V gene encodes CDR1 SGDLS and CDR2 YYNGEE. The CDR3 loop spans 14 amino acids. V was shortened by 0 bases and J by 5 bases, with 12 bases between the two germline ends. The CDR3 nucleotides read TGTGCCAGCAGCGTAGGAGTTTTGGGCGACGAGCAGTACTTC. Translation: CASSVGVLGDEQYF.

The rearrangement links TRBV4-2 to TRBJ2-4; possibly TRBD1 or TRBD2 for D (5 bases each). The closer fit of TRBJ2-7 to the DNA end suggests the J call may be wrong. Germline V gene data show CDR1 as LGHNA and CDR2 as YNFKEQ. The CDR3 totals 15 residues. DNA of the CDR3: TGTGCCAGCAGCCAAGAAGGGGACGCTCCCTACGAGCAGTACTTC. It yields the protein CASSQEGDAPYEQYF.

CDR3 bases: TGTGCCAGCAGTGACCGAAGCGGGCTCGGGAATGAGCAGTTCTTC. This translates into CASSDRSGLGNEQFF. The chain is built from TRBV6-4 and TRBJ2-1, with TRBD2 as a possible D gene (6 bases). V lost 2 bases to trimming and J lost 7 bases, with 15 bases between them. The CDR3 is 15 amino acids. CDR1 MRHNA and CDR2 SNTAGT come from the germline V gene.

V usage is TRBV9 and J usage is TRBJ2-3, with D uncertain. CDR3 size: 12 residues. CDR1 and CDR2 (germline): SGDLS, YYNGEE. V lost 3 bases, J lost 2 bases, and 4 bases lay in between. The CDR3 region is CASSADTDTQYF. The CDR3 DNA follows: TGTGCCAGCAGCGCTGACACAGATACGCAGTATTTT.

This clonotype was picked up many times. The chain carries TRBV20-1 and TRBJ2-5; D is unclear. Per germline, CDR1 DFQATT and CDR2 SNEGSKA (reference sequence). V gave up 0 bases and J gave up 2 bases, with 10 bases separating them. This CDR3 comprises 14 residues. CDR3 region: CSARDTGIQETQYF. In nucleotides, the CDR3 is TGCAGTGCTAGAGATACGGGCATTCAAGAGACCCAGTACTTC.

The chain uses TRBV25-1 and TRBJ2-4; 11 bases are a match to TRBD1. The J call may be wrong; the DNA end is better matched by TRBJ2-7. This CDR3 is built from 13 residues. Per the germline V gene, CDR1 is MGHDK and CDR2 is SYGVNS. The CDR3 protein is CASGTGGKREQYF. In nucleotides, the CDR3 is TGTGCCAGCGGGACAGGGGGAAAACGCGAGCAGTACTTC.

With regard to this clonotype: At one end, the junction sequence differs from germline, possibly due to a read error. This chain connects TRBV5-5 to TRBJ1-2, with D perhaps TRBD1 (5 bases). Germline loops: CDR1 SGHKS, CDR2 YYEKEE (reference sequence). The CDR3 sequence is 14 residues long. The CDR3 bases are TGTGCCAGCAACTTGATGGGGGCTAACTATGGCTACACCTTC. Translating it yields CASNLMGANYGYTF.